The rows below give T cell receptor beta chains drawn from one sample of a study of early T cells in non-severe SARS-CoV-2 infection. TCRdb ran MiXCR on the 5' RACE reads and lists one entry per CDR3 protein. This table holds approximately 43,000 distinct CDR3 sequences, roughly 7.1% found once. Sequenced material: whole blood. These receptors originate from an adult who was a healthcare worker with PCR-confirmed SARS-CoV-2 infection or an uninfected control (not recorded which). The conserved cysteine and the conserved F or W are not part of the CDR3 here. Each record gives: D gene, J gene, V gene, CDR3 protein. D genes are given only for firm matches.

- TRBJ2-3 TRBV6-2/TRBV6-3 ASGGPTLDTQY
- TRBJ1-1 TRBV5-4 ASSLSGEGTEAF
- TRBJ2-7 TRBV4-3 ASSQDRGGPYEQY
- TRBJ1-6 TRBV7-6 ASSPAQNSPLH
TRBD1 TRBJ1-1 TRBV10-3 AIGQGVNREAF
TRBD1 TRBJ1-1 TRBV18 ASSPQGQTNTEAF
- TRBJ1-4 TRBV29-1 SVSGTSNEKLF
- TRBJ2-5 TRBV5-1 ASGQPDQETQY
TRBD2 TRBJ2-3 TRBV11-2 ASSSLAGTTDTQY
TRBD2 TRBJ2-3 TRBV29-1 SVELGLAGVTDTQY
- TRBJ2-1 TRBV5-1 ASSLGGSGVSYNEQF
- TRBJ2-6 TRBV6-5 ASSYFSGANVLT
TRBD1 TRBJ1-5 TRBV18 ASSLDRVDQPQH
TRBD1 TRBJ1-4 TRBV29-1 SVEVGQDLLF
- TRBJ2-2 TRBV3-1 ASSPTARTGELF
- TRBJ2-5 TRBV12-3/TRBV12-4 ASGIRGPETQY